This T cell receptor beta chain appears in the sequencing data of a study of blood T cell repertoires in COVID-19. Only one count was recorded for this clone. Assay used: immunoSEQ multiplex PCR; TCRdb lists only in-frame clones, some missing. The top ten hold 4.5% to 5% of the sample, which has under 300,000 clones, less than 85% seen once. In germline, CDR1 is GTSNPN, CDR2 SVGIG (reference sequence). Trimming cost V 0 bases and J 7 bases, with 12 bases left between them. The CDR3 is 13 amino acids. Input material: peripheral blood. The rearrangement uses TRBV30 and TRBJ1-2; possible D gene TRBD1, 5 bases. The receptor comes from a woman older than 75 with active or convalescent COVID-19. The CDR3: CAWSVGAQAGYTF. CDR3 sequence (DNA): TGTGCCTGGAGTGTTGGGGCCCAGGCTGGCTACACCTTC.